A single sample is the source of the 29 T cell receptor beta chains below, sequenced in a study of human T cells and chemical hapten exposure. TCRdb fed the RACE reads into MiXCR, producing one record per CDR3 protein. In the table there are roughly 40,000 distinct CDR3 sequences, over 10% of which are singletons. The sample's time point: pre-sensitization, week 0. Treatment here: therapeutic diphenylcyclopropenone sensitization with weekly scalp DPC. This sample comprised whole blood, obtained in connection with sensitization to the hapten diphenylcyclopropenone (DPC). The receptors derive from a woman aged 25-40 years with alopecia areata. Some clones in this sample may be carry-over from other donors' samples.

This clonotype was detected many times. J is TRBJ2-1 and V is TRBV7-9; D is possibly TRBD2 (6 bases). The CDR3 contains 16 residues. Trimming left V 0 bases short and J 2 bases short, with 11 bases between. Looked up from germline, CDR1 is SEHNR and CDR2 is FQNEAQ (reference sequence). CDR3 residues: CASSLALAGTYNEQFF. CDR3 DNA: TGTGCCAGCAGCTTAGCGCTCGCGGGAACCTACAATGAGCAGTTCTTC.

In its sample, this clonotype was seen many times. V is TRBV10-3 and J is TRBJ2-1; possibly TRBD2 for D (6 bases). The CDR3 contains 13 residues. Germline assignment: CDR1 ENHRY and CDR2 SYGVKD. Trimming left V 6 bases short and J 8 bases short, with 14 bases between. As DNA, the CDR3 is TGTGCCATCAGACTAGCAGTTCGGCATGAGCAGTTCTTC. Translating it yields CAIRLAVRHEQFF.

V usage is TRBV29-1 and J usage is TRBJ2-7; 10 bases align to TRBD2. Germline V gives CDR1 SQVTM, CDR2 ANQGSEA. Unmatched junction bases numbered 3, after V lost 7 bases and J lost 3 bases. This CDR3 has 12 residues. CDR3 coding DNA: TGCAGCGCAGCGGGAGGGTTCTACGAGCAGTACTTC. Its translation is CSAAGGFYEQYF.

This clonotype came up many times. The chain couples TRBV7-9 to TRBJ2-1; 11 positions agree with TRBD2. In germline, CDR1 is SEHNR, CDR2 FQNEAQ (reference sequence). The length of the CDR3 is 11 residues. J was trimmed by 13 bases and V by 6 bases; bases with no gene match: 2. CDR3 DNA sequence: TGTGCCAGCAGGGGACTAGCGGATCAGTTCTTC. Translated, it gives CASRGLADQFF.

This clonotype was observed a handful of times. V and J are TRBV20-1 and TRBJ1-5, with D possibly matching TRBD1 (5 bases). The germline gives CDR1 DFQATT, CDR2 SNEGSKA (reference sequence). Between the trimmed V and J ends, which lost 5 bases and 9 bases, there was a span of 14 bases. This CDR3 contains 12 residues. Written as DNA, the CDR3 is TGCAGTGCTGGCAGGGATTTGAGGCCCCAGCATTTT. Its translation: CSAGRDLRPQHF.

This clonotype showed up many times. V and J are TRBV2 and TRBJ2-7; 8 bases align to TRBD2. This CDR3 is 15 amino acids long. Losses at the gene ends were 3 bases for V and 7 bases for J; bases not matched to a gene: 11. From germline, CDR1 is SNHLY and CDR2 FYNNEI. CDR3 in DNA: TGTGCCAGCAGTGATTGGCGAGCGGGAGCGACTGAGCAGTACTTC. Translated: CASSDWRAGATEQYF. Based on the CDR3 plus reference TRBV2 and TRBJ2-7, the full variable domain is EPEVTQTPSHQVTQMGQEVILRCVPISNHLYFYWYRQILGQKVEFLVSFYNNEISEKSEIFDDQFSVERPDGSNFTLKIRSTKLEDSAMYFCASSDWRAGATEQYFGPGTRLTVT.

Many counts were recorded for this clonotype. The chain has TRBV10-3 and TRBJ2-1, with 14 bases that match TRBD2. Trimming removed 3 bases from V and 8 bases from J; junction bases left unmatched: 6. The CDR3 totals 16 residues. Germline CDR1 is ENHRY and CDR2 is SYGVKD. DNA for the CDR3: TGTGCCATCAGTGATTCCGGACTAGCGGGAGGACATGAGCAGTTCTTC. It is translated as CAISDSGLAGGHEQFF.

This clonotype was found a few times. The chain links TRBV4-3 to TRBJ2-2, with TRBD2 as a possible D gene (6 bases). Germline assignment: CDR1 LGHNA and CDR2 YSLEER. This CDR3 comprises 16 residues. Trimming removed 0 bases at V and 4 bases at J, with 12 bases between. DNA of the CDR3: TGCGCCAGCAGCCAAGATGGCGGGACGCGCACCGGGGAGCTGTTTTTT. The encoded protein is CASSQDGGTRTGELFF.

This clonotype was recorded at least ten times. This rearrangement joins TRBV18 to TRBJ2-5; maybe TRBD1 (6 bases). The CDR3 has 13 residues. The V end was cut by 3 bases, the J end by 3 bases, with 8 bases between. Germline V gene data show CDR1 as KGHSH and CDR2 as LQKENI. The CDR3 region is CASSPTGEETQYF. The CDR3 DNA reads TGTGCCAGCTCACCGACAGGAGAAGAGACCCAGTACTTC.

A few counts support this clonotype. V gene TRBV2 combines with J gene TRBJ2-2, with 9 bases that match TRBD2. The ends lost 7 bases at V and 3 bases at J; junction bases unmatched: 9. In germline, CDR1 is SNHLY, CDR2 FYNNEI. The CDR3 totals 16 residues. CDR3 nucleotide sequence: TGTGCCAGCAAGGAGATAGCGGGAGATCACACCGGGGAGCTGTTTTTT. Its translation: CASKEIAGDHTGELFF.

This clonotype was counted at least ten times. The chain links TRBV29-1 to TRBJ2-5; TRBD2 is a possible D gene (6 bases). Deletions cut 4 bases from V and 4 bases from J, with 13 bases between. Germline V gives CDR1 SQVTM, CDR2 ANQGSEA. This CDR3 comprises 13 residues. CDR3 in amino acids: CSVAGVYRETQYF. The CDR3 bases are TGCAGCGTTGCGGGAGTCTACCGAGAGACCCAGTACTTC.

In DNA, the CDR3 is TGTGCCAGCAGCCGTGGGGCAAGCCAAGAGACCCAGTACTTC. It is translated as CASSRGASQETQYF. The V gene is TRBV12-3 or TRBV12-4, the J gene TRBJ2-5; a possible D gene is TRBD1 (5 bases). This CDR3 is 14 amino acids long. V lost 6 bases, J lost 1 base, and 12 bases lay in between.

The rearrangement joins TRBV7-6 to TRBJ2-7, with 9 bases that match TRBD2. This CDR3 contains 14 residues. Looked up from germline, CDR1 is SGHVS and CDR2 is FNYEAQ. The J segment lost 2 bases and the V segment lost 5 bases, leaving 4 bases of the junction unmatched. The CDR3, as DNA: TGTGCCAGCAGCCCCCTAGCGGGAACCTACGAGCAGTACTTC. Protein product: CASSPLAGTYEQYF. Using reference TRBV7-6 and TRBJ2-7 for the parts outside the CDR3, the full variable domain is GAGVSQSPRYKVTKRGQDVALRCDPISGHVSLYWYRQALGQGPEFLTYFNYEAQQDKSGLPNDRFSAERPEGSISTLTIQRTEQRDSAMYRCASSPLAGTYEQYFGPGTRLTVT.

V gene TRBV7-9 combines with J gene TRBJ2-6, with 9 bases fitting TRBD1. The trim removed 11 bases at V and 5 bases at J, leaving 7 bases unmatched. This CDR3 has 14 amino acids. CDR1 SEHNR and CDR2 FQNEAQ come from the germline V gene (reference sequence). CDR3 sequence: CAEPQGARANVLTF. The DNA of the CDR3 is TGTGCCGAGCCACAGGGGGCAAGGGCCAACGTCCTGACTTTC.

This clonotype was observed at least ten times. The chain couples TRBV2 to TRBJ2-1; maybe TRBD2 (5 bases). This CDR3 spans 12 amino acids. CDR1 is SNHLY and CDR2 is FYNNEI in the germline V gene. The ends were cut back, 6 bases at V and 5 bases at J, with 8 bases in the middle. CDR3 sequence reads: CASSPGDNEQFF. As DNA, the CDR3 is TGTGCCAGCAGCCCCGGGGACAATGAGCAGTTCTTC.

This clonotype showed up many times. V is TRBV3-1 and J is TRBJ2-3; D uncertain. Trimming took 1 base from V and 6 from J, leaving 5 bases between them. Germline V gene data show CDR1 as LGHDT and CDR2 as YNNKEL (reference sequence). This CDR3 is built from 12 residues. In DNA form, the CDR3 reads TGTGCCAGCAGCCAAGGGCCGGATACGCAGTATTTT. Amino acid sequence: CASSQGPDTQYF.

Many counts were recorded for this clonotype. The J gene is TRBJ2-7, the V gene TRBV10-3, with a possible D match to TRBD1 (5 bases). Looked up from germline, CDR1 is ENHRY and CDR2 is SYGVKD. Between the trimmed V and J ends, which lost 10 bases and 2 bases, there was a span of 18 bases. The CDR3 has 14 amino acids. The CDR3 DNA follows: TGTGCCAGTTCGCAGGGTCCGGGTCCCTACGAGCAGTACTTC. Encoded protein: CASSQGPGPYEQYF.

This chain uses TRBV7-2 with TRBJ2-7, with a possible D match to TRBD1 (5 bases). The CDR3 sequence is 15 residues long. Germline values: CDR1 SGHTA, CDR2 FQGNSA. Trimming left V 4 bases short and J 0 bases short, with 13 bases between. CDR3 sequence reads: CASSSGPIPSYEQYF. CDR3 nucleotides: TGTGCCAGCAGCTCAGGGCCCATCCCCTCCTACGAGCAGTACTTC.

The rearrangement joins TRBV29-1 to TRBJ1-1; no clear D gene. The CDR3 totals 10 residues. Germline loops: CDR1 SQVTM, CDR2 ANQGSEA. V was trimmed by 6 bases and J by 0 bases, leaving 2 bases between them. This CDR3 reads CSVVNTEAFF. DNA for the CDR3: TGCAGCGTCGTGAACACTGAAGCTTTCTTT.

The chain combines TRBV24-1 with TRBJ2-6; 9 bases agree with TRBD1. The germline CDR1 and CDR2 sequences are KGHDR and SFDVKD. The trim removed 5 bases at V and 4 bases at J, leaving 17 bases unmatched. The CDR3 covers 20 residues. CDR3 bases: TGTGCCACCAGTGCTGAGCGGCCGGGACAGGGCGTTAAGGGGGCCAACGTCCTGACTTTC. Residues: CATSAERPGQGVKGANVLTF.

This clonotype occurred many times. The chain combines TRBV4-3 with TRBJ2-3, with D unresolved. Germline assignment: CDR1 LGHNA and CDR2 YSLEER. Trimming stripped 0 bases from V and 6 bases from J, with 10 bases between. This CDR3 region has 14 residues. The CDR3, as DNA: TGCGCCAGCAGCCAAGATCAGGTTTCGGATACGCAGTATTTT. Amino acids: CASSQDQVSDTQYF.

In its sample, this clonotype was seen many times. This chain links TRBV20-1 with TRBJ2-3, with unresolved D. CDR3 size: 12 residues. V lost 1 base and J 5 bases, leaving 7 bases between the germline ends. Germline CDR1 and CDR2: DFQATT and SNEGSKA (reference sequence). The CDR3 nucleotides are TGCAGTGCTAGAGCCGGAGAAGATACGCAGTATTTT. Translation gives CSARAGEDTQYF.

There are many counts of this clonotype. The chain couples TRBV2 to TRBJ2-2; the D gene is possibly TRBD1 (6 bases). CDR1 and CDR2 from the germline V gene are SNHLY and FYNNEI. The CDR3 is 13 amino acids. V was trimmed by 5 bases and J by 7 bases, leaving 11 bases between them. This CDR3 is CASSMQGHGELFF. The DNA for the CDR3 is TGTGCCAGCAGTATGCAGGGGCACGGGGAGCTGTTTTTT.

The chain employs TRBV18 and TRBJ2-5; 11 bases align to TRBD2. The CDR3 consists of 15 residues. The V segment lost 4 bases and the J segment 5 bases; nucleotides outside the gene matches: 6. Germline V gene data show CDR1 as KGHSH and CDR2 as LQKENI. This CDR3 is CASSRALAGVETQYF. CDR3 sequence (DNA): TGTGCCAGCTCACGGGCACTAGCGGGAGTGGAGACCCAGTACTTC.

This clonotype was counted between two and nine times. This chain links TRBV12-2 with TRBJ1-1. TRBV12-2 is a pseudogene. The CDR3 has 15 amino acids. In DNA form, the CDR3 reads TGTGCAAGTCGCTTAGCGAATTGTTTAGGGCACGAAGCTTTCTTT. This codes for CASRLANCLGHEAFF.

The chain has TRBV20-1 and TRBJ2-3, with D unresolved. Trimming cost V 3 bases and J 3 bases, with 7 bases left between them. This CDR3 has 12 residues. From germline, CDR1 is DFQATT and CDR2 SNEGSKA (reference sequence). The chain's CDR3 is CSASLETDTQYF. In DNA, the CDR3 is TGCAGTGCTAGTCTAGAAACAGATACGCAGTATTTT.

This clonotype has ten or more counts. The chain couples TRBV19 to TRBJ1-5; D is unclear. Trimming pared 2 bases from V and 3 bases from J, leaving 14 bases between. Germline V lookup: CDR1 LNHDA, CDR2 SQIVND (reference sequence). This CDR3 has 16 amino acids. The CDR3 coding sequence is TGTGCCAGTAGTATAAAGCAGGCCGGGATCAATCAGCCCCAGCATTTT. Protein: CASSIKQAGINQPQHF.

V usage is TRBV7-2 and J usage is TRBJ1-5; D possibly corresponds to TRBD1 (6 bases). Looked up from germline, CDR1 is SGHTA and CDR2 is FQGNSA. The germline V and J ends were trimmed by 5 bases and 7 bases, with 21 bases remaining between them. The CDR3 is 16 residues long. In DNA, the CDR3 is TGTGCCAGCAGCCCCTATGGAGGGGGGTTAGGGCAGCCCCAGCATTTT. This codes for CASSPYGGGLGQPQHF.

This clonotype was seen at least ten times. The chain links TRBV11-2 to TRBJ2-5; tentatively, D is TRBD2 (5 bases). Between the trimmed V and J ends, which lost 3 bases and 5 bases, there was a span of 13 bases. There are 14 residues in the CDR3. In germline, CDR1 is SGHAT, CDR2 FQNNGV. The CDR3 coding sequence is TGTGCCAGCAGCTTGCGGCTCGGGGTGGAGACCCAGTACTTC. Protein sequence: CASSLRLGVETQYF.